Listed below are T cell receptor beta chains from one sample, sequenced in a study of blood T cell repertoires in COVID-19. Produced via immunoSEQ multiplex PCR; TCRdb's table is partial and in-frame only. The table lists 310,000 or so clones, around nine tenths of them singletons. The sample consisted of PBMCs or T cells enriched from blood (not recorded which). Receptor source: a woman in her thirties or forties who had recovered from COVID-19. Each CDR3 is given with its conserved first and last residue. A D gene is named only where the DNA matches it firmly. Where a row states a size, it is once, few, many or the class of an expanded clone; other rows omit it.

j_call,d_call,clone_size,v_call,cdr3_aa,cdr3_nt
TRBJ2-2,TRBD1,.,TRBV19,CASTSEGTGVGGELFF,TGTGCCAGTACTTCCGAGGGAACAGGGGTGGGCGGGGAGCTGTTTTTT
TRBJ2-3,TRBD2,.,TRBV3-1/TRBV3-2,CASSLRLAGEADTQYF,TGTGCCAGCAGCCTCCGACTAGCGGGAGAGGCAGATACGCAGTATTTT
TRBJ2-2,TRBD1,.,TRBV15,CATSSRDRAGAGELFF,TGTGCCACCAGCAGCCGGGACAGGGCGGGGGCCGGGGAGCTGTTTTTT
TRBJ2-2,TRBD2,few,TRBV7-9,CASSRGGTVTGELFF,TGTGCCAGCAGCCGCGGGGGGACCGTCACCGGGGAGCTGTTTTTT
TRBJ1-3,.,.,TRBV28,CASSLETGRTGNTIYF,TGTGCCAGCAGCCTCGAAACAGGGCGTACTGGAAACACCATATATTTT
TRBJ1-6,TRBD1,.,TRBV6-5,CASSSGQGNSPLHF,TGTGCCAGCAGTTCGGGACAGGGTAATTCACCCCTCCACTTT
TRBJ2-1,.,.,TRBV28,CASSKSSARDWNEQFF,TGTGCCAGCAGTAAGAGTAGCGCCCGGGACTGGAATGAGCAGTTCTTC
TRBJ2-1,TRBD2,.,TRBV19,CASSGNSRGGPYNEQFF,TGTGCCAGTAGTGGGAATAGCCGCGGGGGTCCCTACAATGAGCAGTTCTTC
TRBJ2-1,.,.,TRBV18,CASSQSGVGEQFF,TGTGCCAGCTCACAATCAGGGGTCGGAGAGCAGTTCTTC
TRBJ2-2,.,.,TRBV29-1,CSVGGTKVAGELFF,TGCAGCGTTGGAGGAACTAAGGTTGCCGGGGAGCTGTTTTTT
TRBJ1-1,.,.,TRBV29-1,CSVWAMNTEAFF,TGCAGCGTGTGGGCTATGAACACTGAAGCTTTCTTT
TRBJ2-1,TRBD2,few,TRBV7-9,CASSLVAAGKDEQFF,TGTGCCAGCAGCTTAGTTGCAGCGGGAAAGGATGAGCAGTTCTTC
TRBJ1-2,.,few,TRBV3-1/TRBV3-2,CATGDTTNYGYTF,TGTGCCACCGGGGACACTACTAACTATGGCTACACCTTC
TRBJ2-7,.,.,TRBV7-2,CASSLIVGRHSYEQYF,TGTGCCAGCAGCTTAATCGTCGGGAGACATTCCTACGAGCAGTACTTC
TRBJ1-6,.,once,TRBV2,CASRPNYGTPLHF,TGTGCCAGCCGGCCTAACTACGGGACACCCCTCCACTTT
TRBJ2-3,.,once,TRBV29-1,CSVSAVNTQYF,TGCAGCGTTTCAGCGGTGAATACGCAGTATTTT
TRBJ2-3,.,.,TRBV11-2,CASSLDPIEARDTQYF,TGTGCCAGCAGCTTAGATCCTATCGAGGCGCGAGATACGCAGTATTTT
TRBJ1-2,TRBD1,.,TRBV28,CASSTHQGAQGYTF,TGTGCCAGCAGCACACACCAGGGGGCGCAAGGCTACACCTTC
TRBJ2-3,TRBD1,.,TRBV29-1,CSVRWTGGSTDTQYF,TGCAGCGTTAGGTGGACAGGGGGAAGCACAGATACGCAGTATTTT
TRBJ2-1,TRBD2,.,TRBV7-3,CASSPLAGSYNEQFF,TGTGCCAGCAGCCCGCTAGCGGGGTCCTACAATGAGCAGTTCTTC
TRBJ1-6,.,.,TRBV9,CASSEPLGPLHF,TGTGCCAGCAGCGAGCCCCTCGGACCCCTCCACTTT
TRBJ2-6,.,.,TRBV7-9,CASMSPSGANVLTF,TGTGCCAGCATGAGTCCCTCTGGGGCCAACGTCCTGACTTTC
TRBJ2-2,TRBD2,.,TRBV28,CASSLWAGGPTGELFF,TGTGCCAGCAGTTTGTGGGCGGGAGGGCCAACCGGGGAGCTGTTTTTT
TRBJ2-6,TRBD2,.,TRBV24-1,CATSEGTSGSRSGANVLTF,TGTGCCACCAGTGAGGGGACTAGCGGGAGCCGATCTGGGGCCAACGTCCTGACTTTC
TRBJ1-4,.,.,TRBV2,CASSHFRDEKLFF,TGTGCCAGCAGTCACTTCCGTGATGAAAAACTGTTTTTT
TRBJ1-6,.,.,TRBV2,CASSPRTVNSPLHF,TGTGCCAGCAGTCCCCGGACAGTTAATTCACCCCTCCACTTT
TRBJ1-1,TRBD1,.,TRBV7-2,CASSLAPGGSEAFF,TGTGCCAGCAGCTTAGCGCCAGGGGGATCTGAAGCTTTCTTT
TRBJ1-4,.,.,TRBV15,CATSRDRPGQVEKLFF,TGTGCCACCAGCAGAGATCGGCCAGGGCAGGTTGAAAAACTGTTTTTT
TRBJ2-3,.,.,TRBV5-1,CASSSLVSGDTQYF,TGCGCCAGCAGCTCCCTAGTTTCGGGGGATACGCAGTATTTT
TRBJ1-2,TRBD1,.,TRBV5-5,CASSGDRTGYTF,TGTGCCAGCAGCGGGGACAGGACTGGCTACACCTTC
TRBJ1-6,.,.,TRBV6-9,CARGATRNSPLHF,TGTGCCCGGGGGGCGACCAGGAATTCACCCCTCCACTTT
TRBJ2-1,.,.,TRBV7-3,CASSLRGGHPSNEQFF,TGTGCCAGCAGCTTACGCGGGGGCCACCCGAGCAATGAGCAGTTCTTC
TRBJ2-7,.,once,TRBV30,CASSGAYEQYF,TGTGCCTCCTCCGGTGCCTACGAGCAGTACTTC
TRBJ2-1,TRBD2,.,TRBV27,CASSSQGLAGVHEQFF,TGTGCCAGCAGTTCTCAAGGACTAGCGGGAGTGCATGAGCAGTTCTTC
TRBJ2-3,TRBD2,.,TRBV19,CASTPGLAASTDTQYF,TGTGCCAGTACCCCCGGACTAGCGGCAAGCACAGATACGCAGTATTTT
TRBJ1-5,TRBD1,.,TRBV6-2/TRBV6-3,CASSYSGQGRSNQPQHF,TGTGCCAGCAGTTACTCGGGACAGGGCAGAAGCAATCAGCCCCAGCATTTT
TRBJ2-7,TRBD2,.,TRBV7-9,CASSDTGLAYEQYF,TGTGCCAGCAGCGATACGGGACTAGCCTACGAGCAGTACTTC
TRBJ2-2,TRBD1,.,TRBV11-1,CASSSSGTGPGELFF,TGTGCCAGCAGCTCTTCCGGGACAGGTCCCGGGGAGCTGTTTTTT
TRBJ2-7,TRBD1,.,TRBV3-1/TRBV3-2,CASGGQGRHEQYF,TGTGCCAGCGGCGGACAGGGGCGGCACGAGCAGTACTTC
TRBJ2-7,TRBD2,.,TRBV6-5,CASSSPGGSYEQYF,TGTGCCAGCAGTTCCCCGGGAGGCTCCTACGAGCAGTACTTC
TRBJ2-1,.,.,TRBV29-1,CSVVLAATTTYNEQFF,TGCAGCGTAGTTTTAGCGGCCACGACCACCTACAATGAGCAGTTCTTC
TRBJ2-5,.,.,TRBV2,CASTLDSRDQTQYF,TGTGCCAGCACTTTGGACAGTCGGGACCAGACCCAGTACTTC
TRBJ2-5,TRBD1,.,TRBV30,CAWSVGTGGPLGTQYF,TGTGCCTGGAGTGTGGGAACAGGGGGCCCTTTGGGGACCCAGTACTTC
TRBJ2-5,.,.,TRBV28,CASSSPRDISYQETQYF,TGTGCCAGCAGTTCCCCCCGGGACATCTCGTACCAAGAGACCCAGTACTTC
TRBJ2-7,.,.,TRBV3-1/TRBV3-2,CASSLRGSYEQYF,TGTGCCAGCAGCCTAAGGGGATCCTACGAGCAGTACTTC
TRBJ2-5,.,.,TRBV6-2/TRBV6-3,CASSYGGTAQETQYF,TGTGCCAGCAGTTACGGCGGGACGGCCCAAGAGACCCAGTACTTC
TRBJ2-5,TRBD1,.,TRBV7-9,CASSPLDRDLQETQYF,TGTGCCAGCAGCCCACTGGACAGGGATCTCCAAGAGACCCAGTACTTC
TRBJ2-5,.,.,TRBV4-3,CASSQGGVKPETQYF,TGCGCCAGCAGCCAAGGAGGAGTTAAGCCGGAGACCCAGTACTTC